Listed below are T cell receptor beta chains from one sample, sequenced in a study of human T cells and chemical hapten exposure. TCRdb called the RACE reads again in MiXCR, with one record for every CDR3 protein. The data hold some 52,000 distinct CDR3 sequences, with 9% to 10% observed a single time. The material was whole blood, obtained in connection with sensitization to the hapten diphenylcyclopropenone (DPC). These receptors all stem from a woman between 40 and 55 years old with alopecia areata. Some clones in this sample may be carry-over from other donors' samples. Each CDR3 is given with its conserved first and last residue. Fields, in order: CDR3 length, D gene, clone size, V gene, J gene, CDR3 DNA, CDR3 protein. A D gene is named only where the DNA matches it firmly. A clone size is listed for some rows: how often the clone was seen (once, few, many), or a class if it is expanded.

CDR3 length: 14; D gene: NA; clone size: many; V gene: TRBV20-1; J gene: TRBJ1-1; CDR3 DNA: TGCAGTGCTAGAGTCGACGGATCGAACACTGAAGCTTTCTTT; CDR3 protein: CSARVDGSNTEAFF
CDR3 length: 14; D gene: TRBD2; clone size: few; V gene: TRBV29-1; J gene: TRBJ2-7; CDR3 DNA: TGCAGCGTTGAAGTAGCGGGGGGCTCCTACGAGCAGTACTTC; CDR3 protein: CSVEVAGGSYEQYF
CDR3 length: 16; D gene: NA; clone size: few; V gene: TRBV7-9; J gene: TRBJ2-5; CDR3 DNA: TGTGCCAGCAGCATTTATCTGGGAGTAAACCAAGAGACCCAGTACTTC; CDR3 protein: CASSIYLGVNQETQYF
CDR3 length: 14; D gene: NA; clone size: few; V gene: TRBV5-1; J gene: TRBJ2-5; CDR3 DNA: TGCGCCAGCAGCTTGGAGGGATACCAAGAGACCCAGTACTTC; CDR3 protein: CASSLEGYQETQYF
CDR3 length: 16; D gene: NA; clone size: many; V gene: TRBV5-6; J gene: TRBJ1-6; CDR3 DNA: TGTGCCAGCAGCTATATAACGGGCCCCGGGGAATCACCCCTCCACTTT; CDR3 protein: CASSYITGPGESPLHF
CDR3 length: 16; D gene: TRBD2; clone size: many; V gene: TRBV2; J gene: TRBJ2-1; CDR3 DNA: TGTGCCAGCAGTAGGGGACTAGCGGGGGAAAACAATGAGCAGTTCTTC; CDR3 protein: CASSRGLAGENNEQFF
CDR3 length: 12; D gene: NA; clone size: many; V gene: TRBV18; J gene: TRBJ1-1; CDR3 DNA: TGTGCCAGCTCACCAGTAGGCACTGAAGCTTTCTTT; CDR3 protein: CASSPVGTEAFF
CDR3 length: 16; D gene: NA; clone size: NA; V gene: TRBV7-9; J gene: TRBJ2-7; CDR3 DNA: TGTGCCAGCAGCTCCCCCCTAGGGGAAGCAAAGCACGAGCAGTACTTC; CDR3 protein: CASSSPLGEAKHEQYF
CDR3 length: 13; D gene: NA; clone size: NA; V gene: TRBV10-3; J gene: TRBJ1-2; CDR3 DNA: TGTGCCATCAGTGAGTCCGAAGACTATGGCTACACCTTC; CDR3 protein: CAISESEDYGYTF
CDR3 length: 17; D gene: NA; clone size: NA; V gene: TRBV29-1; J gene: TRBJ1-1; CDR3 DNA: TGCAGCGTTGAAGTATGGGGGAAGAATTTGAAGCGGACTGAAGCTTTCTTT; CDR3 protein: CSVEVWGKNLKRTEAFF
CDR3 length: 12; D gene: NA; clone size: NA; V gene: TRBV29-1; J gene: TRBJ1-1; CDR3 DNA: TGCAGCGTACAGGGTTGGGGAACTGAAGCTTTCTTT; CDR3 protein: CSVQGWGTEAFF
CDR3 length: 13; D gene: NA; clone size: few; V gene: TRBV6-6; J gene: TRBJ1-6; CDR3 DNA: TGTGCCAGCAGTTCCGGGGACATTTCACCCCTCCACTTT; CDR3 protein: CASSSGDISPLHF
CDR3 length: 14; D gene: NA; clone size: many; V gene: TRBV25-1; J gene: TRBJ2-6; CDR3 DNA: TGTGCCAGCACCTCCAGCTCTGGGGCCAACGTCCTGACTTTC; CDR3 protein: CASTSSSGANVLTF
CDR3 length: 16; D gene: NA; clone size: few; V gene: TRBV5-5; J gene: TRBJ1-3; CDR3 DNA: TGTGCCAGCAGCTGGAGGACAGTCAACTCTGGAAACACCATATATTTT; CDR3 protein: CASSWRTVNSGNTIYF
CDR3 length: 15; D gene: TRBD1; clone size: NA; V gene: TRBV9; J gene: TRBJ2-7; CDR3 DNA: TGTGCCAGCAGCGTACTTACAGGGGGTCCTAACGAGCAGTACTTC; CDR3 protein: CASSVLTGGPNEQYF
CDR3 length: 15; D gene: NA; clone size: many; V gene: TRBV6-1; J gene: TRBJ2-6; CDR3 DNA: TGTGCCAGCATTTTCCTCCCTGATGGGGCCAACGTCCTGACTTTC; CDR3 protein: CASIFLPDGANVLTF
CDR3 length: 15; D gene: NA; clone size: few; V gene: TRBV5-4; J gene: TRBJ1-1; CDR3 DNA: TGTGCCAGCAGCTTGGGGGCGGGGGCGAAGACTGAAGCTTTCTTT; CDR3 protein: CASSLGAGAKTEAFF
CDR3 length: 13; D gene: NA; clone size: many; V gene: TRBV29-1; J gene: TRBJ2-7; CDR3 DNA: TGCAGCGTTGAAACCCCCAGGGGCTACGAGCAGTACTTC; CDR3 protein: CSVETPRGYEQYF
CDR3 length: 15; D gene: TRBD1; clone size: NA; V gene: TRBV5-6; J gene: TRBJ1-6; CDR3 DNA: TGTGCCAGCAGCTTCGGGACAGGGGACCTTTCACCCCTCCACTTT; CDR3 protein: CASSFGTGDLSPLHF
CDR3 length: 16; D gene: NA; clone size: many; V gene: TRBV6-1; J gene: TRBJ2-3; CDR3 DNA: TGTGCCAGCAGTGAAGCAGGAGGGGGTAGCACAGATACGCAGTATTTT; CDR3 protein: CASSEAGGGSTDTQYF
CDR3 length: 12; D gene: NA; clone size: once; V gene: TRBV7-3; J gene: TRBJ1-6; CDR3 DNA: TGTGCCAGCGGGGGGAGTTTTTCACCCCTCCACTTT; CDR3 protein: CASGGSFSPLHF
CDR3 length: 15; D gene: TRBD2; clone size: NA; V gene: TRBV7-2; J gene: TRBJ2-7; CDR3 DNA: TGTGCCAGCAGCTTGGGGGGGACGACCCTCCTCGAGCAGTACTTC; CDR3 protein: CASSLGGTTLLEQYF
CDR3 length: 17; D gene: NA; clone size: NA; V gene: TRBV19; J gene: TRBJ1-5; CDR3 DNA: TGTGCCAGTAGTATAGGGCAGTTGAGGGTTAGCAATCAGCCCCAGCATTTT; CDR3 protein: CASSIGQLRVSNQPQHF
CDR3 length: 15; D gene: NA; clone size: many; V gene: TRBV11-2; J gene: TRBJ2-3; CDR3 DNA: TGTGCCAGCAGCCCTTCCGGGACGGCTGCAGATACGCAGTATTTT; CDR3 protein: CASSPSGTAADTQYF
CDR3 length: 13; D gene: NA; clone size: many; V gene: TRBV19; J gene: TRBJ1-2; CDR3 DNA: TGTGCCAGTAGTGGCCGGGACTTCTATGGCTACACCTTC; CDR3 protein: CASSGRDFYGYTF
CDR3 length: 16; D gene: TRBD2; clone size: NA; V gene: TRBV12-3/TRBV12-4; J gene: TRBJ2-2; CDR3 DNA: TGTGCCAGCACCCCCCATAAGACTAGCGGAACCGGGGAGCTGTTTTTT; CDR3 protein: CASTPHKTSGTGELFF
CDR3 length: 19; D gene: TRBD1; clone size: few; V gene: TRBV4-1; J gene: TRBJ1-2; CDR3 DNA: TGCGCCAGCAGCCAAGCCTCGCCCCGCCTGACAGGGGTAAACTATGGCTACACCTTC; CDR3 protein: CASSQASPRLTGVNYGYTF
CDR3 length: 17; D gene: NA; clone size: many; V gene: TRBV4-3; J gene: TRBJ2-5; CDR3 DNA: TGCGCCAGCAGCCTGGGGGGGTGGACAGGGCGGCAAGAGACCCAGTACTTC; CDR3 protein: CASSLGGWTGRQETQYF
CDR3 length: 13; D gene: TRBD1; clone size: many; V gene: TRBV29-1; J gene: TRBJ2-5; CDR3 DNA: TGCAGCGCCGGGACAGCCAGCCAAGAGACCCAGTACTTC; CDR3 protein: CSAGTASQETQYF
CDR3 length: 13; D gene: NA; clone size: few; V gene: TRBV7-8; J gene: TRBJ1-5; CDR3 DNA: TGTGCCAGCAGCCCAGATCCCAGTCAGCCCCAGCATTTT; CDR3 protein: CASSPDPSQPQHF
CDR3 length: 11; D gene: NA; clone size: few; V gene: TRBV9; J gene: TRBJ2-6; CDR3 DNA: TGTGCCAGTTATCGGGCCAACGTCCTGACTTTC; CDR3 protein: CASYRANVLTF
CDR3 length: 13; D gene: NA; clone size: many; V gene: TRBV29-1; J gene: TRBJ2-3; CDR3 DNA: TGCAGCGTTGGCGGAGATGGCACAGATACGCAGTATTTT; CDR3 protein: CSVGGDGTDTQYF
CDR3 length: 15; D gene: TRBD1; clone size: many; V gene: TRBV18; J gene: TRBJ1-2; CDR3 DNA: TGTGCCAGCTCACCACCGGACAGGGCGTACCATGGCTACACCTTC; CDR3 protein: CASSPPDRAYHGYTF
CDR3 length: 17; D gene: NA; clone size: NA; V gene: TRBV9; J gene: TRBJ1-6; CDR3 DNA: TGTGCCAGCAGCCCCCGGGCCGAGGACTTCTATAATTCACCCCTCCACTTT; CDR3 protein: CASSPRAEDFYNSPLHF
CDR3 length: 15; D gene: TRBD1; clone size: NA; V gene: TRBV12-5; J gene: TRBJ1-6; CDR3 DNA: TGTGCTAGTGCCCTGGGACAGGCAAATAATTCACCCCTCCACTTT; CDR3 protein: CASALGQANNSPLHF
CDR3 length: 14; D gene: TRBD1; clone size: many; V gene: TRBV2; J gene: TRBJ1-1; CDR3 DNA: TGTGCCAGCAGGGGGACAGCCATGAACACTGAAGCTTTCTTT; CDR3 protein: CASRGTAMNTEAFF
CDR3 length: 14; D gene: NA; clone size: many; V gene: TRBV5-1; J gene: TRBJ2-1; CDR3 DNA: TGCGCCAGCAGCAACGCGAGGTTTTCCAATGAGCAGTTCTTC; CDR3 protein: CASSNARFSNEQFF
CDR3 length: 16; D gene: TRBD2; clone size: NA; V gene: TRBV11-2; J gene: TRBJ2-1; CDR3 DNA: TGTGCCAGCAGCTTAGTACCGGCTAGCGGGGACAATGAGCAGTTCTTC; CDR3 protein: CASSLVPASGDNEQFF
CDR3 length: 16; D gene: TRBD1; clone size: few; V gene: TRBV4-2; J gene: TRBJ2-2; CDR3 DNA: TGTGCCAGCAGCCAAGATTGGACAGGACGCACCGGGGAGCTGTTTTTT; CDR3 protein: CASSQDWTGRTGELFF
CDR3 length: 13; D gene: NA; clone size: NA; V gene: TRBV7-8; J gene: TRBJ2-7; CDR3 DNA: TGTGCCAGCAGCGGAAGGGTTCCCTACGAGCAGTACTTC; CDR3 protein: CASSGRVPYEQYF
CDR3 length: 16; D gene: TRBD2; clone size: NA; V gene: TRBV4-1; J gene: TRBJ2-3; CDR3 DNA: TGCGCCAGCAGCCAAGACCTAGCGGGGCTCGCAGATACGCAGTATTTT; CDR3 protein: CASSQDLAGLADTQYF
CDR3 length: 15; D gene: TRBD1; clone size: many; V gene: TRBV7-2; J gene: TRBJ1-5; CDR3 DNA: TGTGCCAGCAGCTTCGGGACAGGGGGCAATCAGCCCCAGCATTTT; CDR3 protein: CASSFGTGGNQPQHF
CDR3 length: 15; D gene: NA; clone size: many; V gene: TRBV20-1; J gene: TRBJ1-2; CDR3 DNA: TGCAGTGCTAGAGATCCCCGACAGACTAACTATGGCTACACCTTC; CDR3 protein: CSARDPRQTNYGYTF
CDR3 length: 13; D gene: TRBD2; clone size: NA; V gene: TRBV12-3/TRBV12-4; J gene: TRBJ2-3; CDR3 DNA: TGTGCCAGCCAGCGGGGGGGGGCAGATACGCAGTATTTT; CDR3 protein: CASQRGGADTQYF
CDR3 length: 18; D gene: TRBD2; clone size: few; V gene: TRBV7-2; J gene: TRBJ2-1; CDR3 DNA: TGTGCCAGCAGCACGCCTCACTTAAGACTAGCGGGGGCGAATGAGCAGTTCTTC; CDR3 protein: CASSTPHLRLAGANEQFF
CDR3 length: 13; D gene: NA; clone size: NA; V gene: TRBV4-3; J gene: TRBJ2-7; CDR3 DNA: TGCGCCAGCAGCCAAGATACAGAGTACGAGCAGTACTTC; CDR3 protein: CASSQDTEYEQYF
CDR3 length: 13; D gene: NA; clone size: few; V gene: TRBV30; J gene: TRBJ1-6; CDR3 DNA: TGTGCCTGGAGTGTAGAGGCCGAAAAAGCCCTCCACTTT; CDR3 protein: CAWSVEAEKALHF
CDR3 length: 15; D gene: TRBD2; clone size: many; V gene: TRBV11-2; J gene: TRBJ2-5; CDR3 DNA: TGTGCCAGCAGATGGAATTACGGGGGGTTGAAGACCCAGTACTTC; CDR3 protein: CASRWNYGGLKTQYF
CDR3 length: 18; D gene: NA; clone size: NA; V gene: TRBV11-2; J gene: TRBJ2-3; CDR3 DNA: TGTGCCAGCAGACAGATCCGGGCAGCAACAACCGTCACAGATACGCAGTATTTT; CDR3 protein: CASRQIRAATTVTDTQYF
CDR3 length: 15; D gene: TRBD2; clone size: many; V gene: TRBV7-2; J gene: TRBJ2-3; CDR3 DNA: TGTGCCAGCAGCTTAGGCGGGGGGGCTGGAGATACGCAGTATTTT; CDR3 protein: CASSLGGGAGDTQYF
CDR3 length: 14; D gene: NA; clone size: many; V gene: TRBV5-1; J gene: TRBJ1-5; CDR3 DNA: TGCGCCAGCAGCTTGGATAGTAGCAATCAGCCCCAGCATTTT; CDR3 protein: CASSLDSSNQPQHF
CDR3 length: 13; D gene: NA; clone size: many; V gene: TRBV12-3/TRBV12-4; J gene: TRBJ1-1; CDR3 DNA: TGTGCCAGCACCCCGCATCCGAACACTGAAGCTTTCTTT; CDR3 protein: CASTPHPNTEAFF
CDR3 length: 14; D gene: TRBD1; clone size: many; V gene: TRBV24-1; J gene: TRBJ2-2; CDR3 DNA: TGTGCCACCAGTAGGACAGGGAGCACCGGGGAGCTGTTTTTT; CDR3 protein: CATSRTGSTGELFF
CDR3 length: 14; D gene: NA; clone size: NA; V gene: TRBV28; J gene: TRBJ2-7; CDR3 DNA: TGTGCCGCTACCATACGGGGCGGCATCTACGAGCAGTACTTC; CDR3 protein: CAATIRGGIYEQYF